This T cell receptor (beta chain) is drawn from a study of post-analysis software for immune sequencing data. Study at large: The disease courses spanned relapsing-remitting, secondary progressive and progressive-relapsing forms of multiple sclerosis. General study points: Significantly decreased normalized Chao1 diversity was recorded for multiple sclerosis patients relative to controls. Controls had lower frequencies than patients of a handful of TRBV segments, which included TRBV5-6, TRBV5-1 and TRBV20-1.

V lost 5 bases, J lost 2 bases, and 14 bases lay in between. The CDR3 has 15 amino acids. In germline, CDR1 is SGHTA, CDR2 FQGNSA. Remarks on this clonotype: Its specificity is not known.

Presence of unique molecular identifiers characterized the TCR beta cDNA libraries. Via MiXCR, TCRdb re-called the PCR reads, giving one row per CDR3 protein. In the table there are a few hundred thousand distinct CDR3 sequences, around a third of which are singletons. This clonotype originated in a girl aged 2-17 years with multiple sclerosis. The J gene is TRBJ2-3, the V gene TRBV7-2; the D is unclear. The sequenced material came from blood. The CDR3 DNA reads TGTGCCAGCAGCCGCGCCAGGTTACCCACAGATACGCAGTATTTT. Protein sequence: CASSRARLPTDTQYF.